The sequence of this TCR beta chain was determined in a study of blood T cell repertoires in COVID-19. On the study more broadly: The study drew acute and convalescent COVID-19 samples from the United States, Italy and Spain. The cDNA or gDNA used as material had been derived from T cells, B-cell-depleted T cells, or PBMCs.

Methods used by the authors: Researchers report that nucleated cell counts were estimated from reference gene primer amplification. Method: immunoSEQ multiplex PCR; TCRdb's copy keeps in-frame clones and lacks some. The V and J calls and clone size are taken from that table; D and trimming were inferred from the DNA. Among around 130,000 clones, around 86% were seen once, and the ten largest hold around 4.7%. The CDR3 runs to 13 residues. Looked up from germline, CDR1 is SGHTA and CDR2 is FQGNSA. V lost 7 bases to trimming and J lost 6 bases; unmatched junction nucleotides: 5. Sequencing was performed on peripheral blood. The chain combines TRBV7-2 with TRBJ2-2; 7 bases map to TRBD2. The receptor was isolated from a middle-aged man with acute or convalescent COVID-19. CDR3 nucleotide sequence: TGTGCCAGCAAGGGCGGGAGCTCCGGGGAGCTGTTTTTT. It is translated as CASKGGSSGELFF.